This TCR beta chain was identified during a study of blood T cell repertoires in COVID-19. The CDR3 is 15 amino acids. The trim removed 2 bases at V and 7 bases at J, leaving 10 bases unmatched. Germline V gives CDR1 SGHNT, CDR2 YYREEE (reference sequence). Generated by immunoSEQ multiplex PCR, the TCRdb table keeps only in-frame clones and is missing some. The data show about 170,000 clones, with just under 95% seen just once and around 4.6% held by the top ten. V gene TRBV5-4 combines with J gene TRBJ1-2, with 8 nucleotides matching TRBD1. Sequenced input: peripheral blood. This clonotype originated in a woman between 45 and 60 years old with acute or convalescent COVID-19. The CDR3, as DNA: TGTGCCAGCAGCTTCAGGGGGCGCGTAGGTGGTGGCTACACCTTC. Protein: CASSFRGRVGGGYTF.